Shown below are 19 T cell receptor beta chains from a single sample sequenced in a study of a mutant IDH1 vaccine in newly diagnosed glioma. Time point noted: week 35, safety follow-up. Each dose delivered 300 ug of mutant IDH1 20-mer peptide subcutaneously with imiquimod. Their antigens remain unidentified. Only in-frame clones appear in the TCRdb table, and some are missing; sequencing was by immunoSEQ multiplex PCR. The sample includes approximately 50,000 clones, 76% seen only once; the top ten take 9% to 15%. The specimen was PBMCs, collected from a glioma patient whose treatment included an IDH1 peptide vaccine. The receptors stem from a man aged 35 to 55 with glioma.

The V call is TRBV6-1, the J call TRBJ1-2; 8 nucleotides align to TRBD1. CDR1 MNHNS and CDR2 SASEGT come from the germline V gene. V dropped 1 base and J dropped 8; count of bases not matched to a gene: 3. The CDR3 contains 13 residues. The CDR3 DNA reads TGTGCCAGCAGTGAAGAGGGGACAGGAGGCTACACCTTC. This gives the protein CASSEEGTGGYTF.

This clone appeared once. The chain joins TRBV30 to TRBJ2-3; D is unresolved. Germline values: CDR1 GTSNPN, CDR2 SVGIG (reference sequence). CDR3 length: 12 amino acids. Trimming took off 4 bases at V and 2 bases at J, with 7 bases between the two ends. Here the CDR3 DNA reads TGTGCCTGGAACACCGTCACAGATACGCAGTATTTT. Amino acids: CAWNTVTDTQYF.

The chain links TRBV4-1 to TRBJ2-3; 10 bases are a match to TRBD2. Per the germline V gene, CDR1 is MGHRA and CDR2 is YSYEKL. This CDR3 has 18 amino acids. The J segment lost 0 bases and the V segment lost 0 bases, leaving 6 bases of the junction unmatched. The CDR3 nucleotides read TGCGCCAGCAGCCAAGATTCGTCTAGCGGGGGCAGCACAGATACGCAGTATTTT. Translating it yields CASSQDSSSGGSTDTQYF.

The rearrangement uses TRBV15 and TRBJ2-5; D unresolved. The germline V gene encodes CDR1 LNHNV and CDR2 YYDKDF (reference sequence). This CDR3 region has 15 residues. Trimming pared 0 bases from V and 7 bases from J, leaving 15 bases between. CDR3 DNA sequence: TGTGCCACCAGCAGAGATCTTGCGACCCCAGGGACCCAGTACTTC. It is translated as CATSRDLATPGTQYF.

This clone was picked up a small number of times. The rearrangement links TRBV4-3 to TRBJ1-4; TRBD1 agrees at 7 bases. V dropped 1 base and J dropped 7; count of bases not matched to a gene: 9. CDR3 length: 16 amino acids. Per the germline V gene, CDR1 is LGHNA and CDR2 is YSLEER. CDR3 residues: CASSQGGGGWGEKLFF. The CDR3 DNA reads as TGCGCCAGCAGCCAAGGCGGAGGGGGCTGGGGTGAAAAACTGTTTTTT.

This chain uses TRBV6-6 with TRBJ1-2, with D possibly matching TRBD1 (5 bases). The germline V gene encodes CDR1 MNHNY and CDR2 SVGAGI (reference sequence). The V end lost 7 bases, the J end lost 4 bases, and 16 bases lay between the germline ends. The CDR3 covers 14 residues. The CDR3 DNA is TGTGCCAGCACCCACTCGGGGGGGAGCTATGGCTACACCTTC. Translating gives CASTHSGGSYGYTF.

The chain couples TRBV27 to TRBJ1-6; D gene ambiguous. Between the trimmed V and J ends, which lost 3 bases and 7 bases, there was a span of 13 bases. The CDR3 has 15 residues. The V gene's germline CDR1 is MNHEY and CDR2 SMNVEV (reference sequence). CDR3 DNA sequence: TGTGCCAGCAGTTTGAGGCCACCATGGAATTCACCCCTCCACTTT. Translation: CASSLRPPWNSPLHF.

In its sample, this clone was seen a few times. The chain is built from TRBV19 and TRBJ2-1; TRBD2 aligns across 12 bases. CDR1 is LNHDA and CDR2 is SQIVND in the germline V gene (reference sequence). The CDR3 loop spans 17 amino acids. V dropped 3 bases and J dropped 1; count of bases not matched to a gene: 4. The DNA for the CDR3 is TGTGCCAGTAGTATGGGACTAGCGGGCCTATCCTACAATGAGCAGTTCTTC. Translating it yields CASSMGLAGLSYNEQFF.

The genes are TRBV5-6 and TRBJ1-4; D call uncertain. Germline V lookup: CDR1 SGHDT, CDR2 YYEEEE. The CDR3 length is 16 residues. Trimming removed 0 bases from V and 4 bases from J, with 13 bases in between. As DNA, the CDR3 is TGTGCCAGCAGCTTGGCCGCGTCAGGCAATAATGAAAAACTGTTTTTT. Its translation: CASSLAASGNNEKLFF.

CDR3: CASSFAGDTGELFF. In nucleotides, the CDR3 is TGCGCCAGCAGCTTTGCGGGAGACACCGGGGAGCTGTTTTTT. This rearrangement joins TRBV4-1 to TRBJ2-2; TRBD2 matches at 7 bases. Germline CDR1 and CDR2: MGHRA and YSYEKL. Trimming at V came to 5 bases and at J to 3 bases, leaving 3 bases not matched to a gene. CDR3 size: 14 residues.

The V call is TRBV15, the J call TRBJ2-5; unclear D gene. V dropped 0 bases and J dropped 7 bases, with 12 bases sitting between them. Looked up from germline, CDR1 is LNHNV and CDR2 is YYDKDF (reference sequence). The CDR3 sequence is 14 residues long. The CDR3 DNA reads as TGTGCCACCAGCAGAGATAGCAGTGTCGCGACCCAGTACTTC. Its protein is CATSRDSSVATQYF.

This clone appeared a single time. The chain couples TRBV7-9 to TRBJ2-1; TRBD1 matches at 10 bases. The CDR3 is 15 residues long. The V gene's germline CDR1 is SEHNR and CDR2 FQNEAQ (reference sequence). J gave up 1 base and V 5 bases, and 2 bases lay outside the gene matches. The CDR3 protein is CASSRQGASYNEQFF. Here the CDR3 DNA reads TGTGCCAGCAGCCGACAGGGGGCTTCCTACAATGAGCAGTTCTTC.

The chain is built from TRBV25-1 and TRBJ2-2; 7 bases are a match to TRBD2. CDR3 length: 14 amino acids. Unmatched junction bases numbered 6, after V lost 8 bases and J lost 3 bases. Germline CDR1 is MGHDK and CDR2 is SYGVNS. The chain's CDR3 is CASGSREDTGELFF. Here the CDR3 DNA reads TGTGCCAGCGGCTCCCGGGAGGACACCGGGGAGCTGTTTTTT.

This clone was recorded a few times. The chain has TRBV5-1 and TRBJ1-1, with 9 positions matching TRBD1. Germline V gene data show CDR1 as SGHRS and CDR2 as YFSETQ. This CDR3 is 17 amino acids long. The V and J ends lost 4 bases and 0 bases, in that order; junction bases with no gene match: 10. CDR3 sequence (DNA): TGCGCCAGCAGCCCTCCAAGACAGGGGGGGATGAACACTGAAGCTTTCTTT. As protein: CASSPPRQGGMNTEAFF.

The chain links TRBV6-6 to TRBJ1-4; TRBD1 agrees at 7 bases. J was trimmed by 5 bases and V by 6 bases; bases with no gene match: 12. This CDR3 is 16 amino acids long. Germline CDR1 MNHNY, CDR2 SVGAGI (reference sequence). The DNA for the CDR3 is TGTGCCAGCAGGGGTCCCGGGACAGAGGCCAATGAAAAACTGTTTTTT. This codes for CASRGPGTEANEKLFF.

The chain links TRBV19 to TRBJ2-1; 8 bases fit TRBD2. The CDR3 extends over 15 amino acids. In germline, CDR1 is LNHDA, CDR2 SQIVND (reference sequence). V shed 7 bases, J shed 5 bases, and the junction held 10 bases outside the gene matches. The CDR3 here is CASISFSGTDNEQFF. DNA for the CDR3: TGTGCCAGTATATCGTTTAGCGGGACGGACAATGAGCAGTTCTTC.

The chain couples TRBV19 to TRBJ1-4; 8 bases match TRBD1. The CDR3 spans 15 residues. Germline V CDR1 and CDR2: LNHDA, SQIVND (reference sequence). Unmatched junction bases numbered 8, after V lost 5 bases and J lost 6 bases. The CDR3 DNA reads as TGTGCCAGTAGTCCTTGGGACAGGCGGGATGAAAAACTGTTTTTT. Protein: CASSPWDRRDEKLFF.

Relative to its sample, this clone is medium-sized. The chain uses TRBV5-6 and TRBJ2-5, with 8 bases aligning to TRBD1. J was trimmed by 2 bases and V by 5 bases; bases with no gene match: 2. The CDR3 contains 13 residues. Germline assignment: CDR1 SGHDT and CDR2 YYEEEE. CDR3 coding DNA: TGTGCCAGCAGACGACAGGGGCAAGAGACCCAGTACTTC. Translated, it gives CASRRQGQETQYF.

The chain joins TRBV7-6 to TRBJ2-1; D possibly matches TRBD1 or TRBD2 (5 bases each). The CDR3 is 14 residues long. The germline V gene has CDR1 SGHVS and CDR2 FNYEAQ. V lost 1 base and J lost 8, with 12 bases in between. The CDR3 loop reads CASSLVEGMDEQFF. The CDR3 DNA follows: TGTGCCAGCAGCTTAGTTGAGGGGATGGATGAGCAGTTCTTC.